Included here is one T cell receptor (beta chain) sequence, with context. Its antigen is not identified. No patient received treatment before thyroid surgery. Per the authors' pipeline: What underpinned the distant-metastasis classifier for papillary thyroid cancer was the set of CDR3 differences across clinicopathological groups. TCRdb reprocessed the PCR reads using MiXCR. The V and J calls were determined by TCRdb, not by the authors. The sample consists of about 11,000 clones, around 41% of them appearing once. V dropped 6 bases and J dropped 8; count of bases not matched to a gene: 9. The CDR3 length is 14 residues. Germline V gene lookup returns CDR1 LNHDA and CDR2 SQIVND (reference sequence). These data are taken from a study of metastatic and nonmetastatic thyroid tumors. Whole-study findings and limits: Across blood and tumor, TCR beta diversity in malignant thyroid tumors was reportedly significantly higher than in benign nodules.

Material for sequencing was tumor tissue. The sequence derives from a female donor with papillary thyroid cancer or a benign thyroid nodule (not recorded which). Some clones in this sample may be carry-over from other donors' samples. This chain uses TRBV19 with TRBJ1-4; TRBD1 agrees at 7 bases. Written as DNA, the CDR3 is TGTGCCAGTAGATTACAGGGGTTCGGAGAAAAACTGTTTTTT. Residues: CASRLQGFGEKLFF.